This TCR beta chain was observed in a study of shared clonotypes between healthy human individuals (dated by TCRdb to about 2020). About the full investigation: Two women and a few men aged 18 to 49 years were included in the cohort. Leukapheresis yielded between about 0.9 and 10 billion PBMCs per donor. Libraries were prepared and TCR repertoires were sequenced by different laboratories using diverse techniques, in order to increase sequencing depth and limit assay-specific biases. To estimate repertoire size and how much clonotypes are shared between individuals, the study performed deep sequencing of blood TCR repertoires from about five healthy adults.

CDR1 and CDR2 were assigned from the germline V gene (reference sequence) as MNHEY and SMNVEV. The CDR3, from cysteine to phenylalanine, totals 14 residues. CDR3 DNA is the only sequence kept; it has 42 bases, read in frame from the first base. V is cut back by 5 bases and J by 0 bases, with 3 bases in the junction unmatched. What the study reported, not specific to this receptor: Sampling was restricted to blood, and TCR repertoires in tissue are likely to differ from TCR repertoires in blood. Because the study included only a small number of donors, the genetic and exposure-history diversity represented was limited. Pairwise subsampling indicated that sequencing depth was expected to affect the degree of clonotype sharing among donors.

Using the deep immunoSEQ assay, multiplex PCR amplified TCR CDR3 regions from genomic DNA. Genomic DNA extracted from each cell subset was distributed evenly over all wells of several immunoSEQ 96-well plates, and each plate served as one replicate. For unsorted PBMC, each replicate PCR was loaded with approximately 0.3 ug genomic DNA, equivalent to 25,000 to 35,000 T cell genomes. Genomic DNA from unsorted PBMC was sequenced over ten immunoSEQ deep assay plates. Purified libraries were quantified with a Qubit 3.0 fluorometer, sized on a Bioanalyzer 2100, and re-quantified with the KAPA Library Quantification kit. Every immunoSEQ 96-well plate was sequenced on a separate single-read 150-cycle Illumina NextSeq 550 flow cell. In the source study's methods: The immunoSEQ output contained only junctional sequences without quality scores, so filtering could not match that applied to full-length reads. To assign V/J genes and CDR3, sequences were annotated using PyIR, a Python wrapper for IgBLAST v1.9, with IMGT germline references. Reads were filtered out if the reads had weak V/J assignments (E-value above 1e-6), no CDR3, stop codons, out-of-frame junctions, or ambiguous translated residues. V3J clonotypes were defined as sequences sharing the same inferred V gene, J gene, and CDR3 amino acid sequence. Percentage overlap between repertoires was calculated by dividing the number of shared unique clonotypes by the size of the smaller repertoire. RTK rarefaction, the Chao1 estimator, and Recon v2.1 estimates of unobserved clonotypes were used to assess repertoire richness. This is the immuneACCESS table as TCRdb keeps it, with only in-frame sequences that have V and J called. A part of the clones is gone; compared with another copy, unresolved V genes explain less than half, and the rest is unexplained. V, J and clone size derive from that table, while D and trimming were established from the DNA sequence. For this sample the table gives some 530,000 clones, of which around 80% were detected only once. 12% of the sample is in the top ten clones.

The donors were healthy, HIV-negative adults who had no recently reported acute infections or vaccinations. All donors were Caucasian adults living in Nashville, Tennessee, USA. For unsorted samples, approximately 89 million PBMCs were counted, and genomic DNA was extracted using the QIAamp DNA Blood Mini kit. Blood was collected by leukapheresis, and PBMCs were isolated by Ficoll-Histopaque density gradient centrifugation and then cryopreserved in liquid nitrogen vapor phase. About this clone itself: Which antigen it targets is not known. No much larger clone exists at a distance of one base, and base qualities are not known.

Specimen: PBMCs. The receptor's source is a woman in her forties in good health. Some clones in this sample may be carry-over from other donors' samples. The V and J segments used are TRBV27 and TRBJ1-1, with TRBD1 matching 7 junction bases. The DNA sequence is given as TGTGCCAGCAGTACGACAGGGATGAACACTGAAGCTTTCTTT. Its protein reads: CASSTTGMNTEAFF.